This T cell receptor (beta chain) was captured by sequencing in a study of regulatory T cells in long-lasting Graves disease. Noted time point: persistent/refractory GD, antithyroid drugs over 5 years with positive TRAb. Isolated PBMC RNA provided the starting material for the TCR library. TCR beta libraries were built with iRepertoire HTBI primers and Arm-PCR of CDR3 regions. TCRdb analysed the multiplex PCR reads with MiXCR anew, one entry per CDR3 protein. The sample records more than 300,000 distinct CDR3 sequences, more than 20% being singletons. Germline V gene lookup returns CDR1 ENHRY and CDR2 SYGVKD. CDR3 length: 16 residues. The trim removed 0 bases at V and 5 bases at J, leaving 7 bases unmatched.

This chain links TRBV10-3 with TRBJ2-5, with 9 bases matching TRBD2. The specimen was peripheral blood mononuclear cells (PBMCs), collected when the disease was refractory, from a patient treated with antithyroid drugs. The receptor's source is a woman between 40 and 50 years old with Graves disease. In DNA, the CDR3 is TGTGCCATCAGTGAGTCAATAGCGGGAGCAGGGGAGACCCAGTACTTC. Translated, it gives CAISESIAGAGETQYF.